Listed here are 28 T cell receptor beta chains from one sample, sequenced in a study of T cell responses to AZD1222 COVID-19 vaccine (dated by TCRdb to the early 2020s). The time point tag for this specimen amounts to: baseline before first vaccination. Library creation used the immunoSEQ multiplex PCR assay. Held by TCRdb, this immuneACCESS table contains in-frame sequences only and omits some clones. Under half of the omission traces to an unresolved V gene where checked; the cause of the rest is unknown. The sample yields about 90,000 clones; just over 85% were counted once. The top ten clonotypes cover approximately 8% of the sample. The sequences come from peripheral blood, collected on day 0 of AZD1222 vaccination. The receptors originated from an adult in good health.

This chain connects TRBV5-1 to TRBJ1-1; D not certain. V was trimmed by 5 bases and J by 6 bases, leaving 23 bases between them. CDR1 SGHRS and CDR2 YFSETQ come from the germline V gene. This CDR3 comprises 16 residues. The CDR3 sequence is CASSWSIDNPGSEAFF. CDR3 DNA sequence: TGCGCCAGCAGTTGGAGTATAGACAACCCAGGATCTGAAGCTTTCTTT. The full variable domain, its missing parts supplied by reference TRBV5-1 and TRBJ1-1, is KAGVTQTPRYLIKTRGQQVTLSCSPISGHRSVSWYQQTPGQGLQFLFEYFSETQRNKGNFPGRFSGRQFSNSRSEMNVSTLELGDSALYLCASSWSIDNPGSEAFFGQGTRLTVV.

V and J are TRBV24-1 and TRBJ2-7; D not resolved. The CDR3 has 13 amino acids. V lost 2 bases to trimming and J lost 0 bases, with 4 bases between them. Germline values: CDR1 KGHDR, CDR2 SFDVKD. The CDR3 nucleotides read TGTGCCACCAGTGATTGGAACTCCTACGAGCAGTACTTC. Amino acids: CATSDWNSYEQYF.

The genes are TRBV28 and TRBJ1-5; weak D call: TRBD1 (6 bases). Trimming pared 6 bases from V and 2 bases from J, leaving 8 bases between. The germline gives CDR1 MDHEN, CDR2 SYDVKM. There are 13 residues in the CDR3. The CDR3 nucleotides read TGTGCCAGCAGGAGACAGGGCAATCAGCCCCAGCATTTT. Translation gives CASRRQGNQPQHF.

The chain couples TRBV5-1 to TRBJ2-1; TRBD2 agrees at 11 bases. J gave up 6 bases and V 4 bases, and 9 bases lay outside the gene matches. The CDR3 has 16 amino acids. CDR1 SGHRS and CDR2 YFSETQ come from the germline V gene. CDR3 region: CASSPRTSGQGNEQFF. The CDR3 DNA sequence: TGCGCCAGCAGCCCACGGACTAGCGGGCAGGGCAATGAGCAGTTCTTC.

The chain has TRBV7-3 and TRBJ2-1; D remains unclear. The germline V gene has CDR1 SGHTA and CDR2 FQGTGA. V dropped 0 bases and J dropped 8 bases, with 8 bases sitting between them. The CDR3 runs to 13 residues. CDR3 amino acids: CASSLTTDDEQFF. For the CDR3, the DNA is TGTGCCAGCAGCTTAACGACGGACGATGAGCAGTTCTTC.

This clone was recorded a few times. This sequence joins TRBV4-2 and TRBJ1-2, with 12 bases identical to TRBD1. This CDR3 has 16 residues. Germline values: CDR1 LGHNA, CDR2 YNFKEQ. V trimming: 2 bases; J trimming: 5 bases; junction bases outside the gene matches: 6. The CDR3 reads CASSQSPGQGAYGYTF. In DNA, the CDR3 is TGTGCCAGCAGCCAATCTCCGGGACAGGGGGCATATGGCTACACCTTC.

This clone was recorded only once. The genes are TRBV15 and TRBJ1-2; D perhaps matches TRBD1 (5 bases). The CDR3 length is 15 residues. Trimming stripped 0 bases from V and 4 bases from J, with 12 bases between. Germline CDR1 reads LNHNV; CDR2 reads YYDKDF (reference sequence). CDR3 DNA: TGTGCCACCAGCAGAGAAACAGGTCGAGCCTATGGCTACACCTTC. Translating gives CATSRETGRAYGYTF.

V is TRBV20-1 and J is TRBJ2-3, with 7 bases lining up with TRBD2. This CDR3 has 14 residues. From germline, CDR1 is DFQATT and CDR2 SNEGSKA (reference sequence). V dropped 3 bases and J dropped 5; count of bases not matched to a gene: 8. The CDR3 here is CSASVAGVRDTQYF. CDR3 DNA sequence: TGCAGTGCTAGTGTGGCGGGAGTTAGAGATACGCAGTATTTT.

This sequence joins TRBV11-3 and TRBJ2-3; TRBD1 is a possible D gene (6 bases). Germline loops: CDR1 SGHNT, CDR2 YENEEA. The CDR3 is made up of 13 amino acids. V was cut by 4 bases and J by 5 bases, with 10 bases left in between. Here the CDR3 DNA reads TGTGCCAGCAGCTCCGGGACACGAGATACGCAGTATTTT. It codes for CASSSGTRDTQYF. Supplemented by reference TRBV11-3 and TRBJ2-3, the full variable domain reads EAGVVQSPRYKIIEKKQPVAFWCNPISGHNTLYWYLQNLGQGPELLIRYENEEAVDDSQLPKDRFSAERLKGVDSTLKIQPAELGDSAVYLCASSSGTRDTQYFGPGTRLTVL.

The chain combines TRBV7-2 with TRBJ2-3; D is perhaps TRBD1 (5 bases). This CDR3 has 18 residues. The ends were cut back, 4 bases at V and 0 bases at J, with 20 bases in the middle. Germline V CDR1 and CDR2: SGHTA, FQGNSA. This CDR3 is CASSSRGWTWSSTDTQYF. DNA of the CDR3: TGTGCCAGCAGCTCAAGGGGTTGGACGTGGAGTAGCACAGATACGCAGTATTTT.

The chain's CDR3 is CASSLAQGYPNYGYTF. In DNA form, the CDR3 reads TGTGCCAGCAGCTTAGCCCAGGGCTACCCCAACTATGGCTACACCTTC. The rearrangement links TRBV7-8 to TRBJ1-2; D perhaps matches TRBD1 (5 bases). The germline CDR1 and CDR2 sequences are SGHVS and FQNEAQ. This CDR3 spans 16 amino acids. V was trimmed by 0 bases and J by 2 bases, leaving 13 bases between them.

V usage is TRBV7-9 and J usage is TRBJ2-7; TRBD2 aligns across 13 bases. Germline-derived CDR1 and CDR2 are SEHNR and FQNEAQ (reference sequence). The CDR3 is made up of 16 amino acids. Trimming took 5 bases from V and 5 from J; bases not matched to a gene: 9. The CDR3 coding sequence is TGTGCCAGCAGCGCTGGACTAGCGGGAGATCTGGACGAGCAGTACTTC. It codes for CASSAGLAGDLDEQYF.

The rearrangement links TRBV29-1 to TRBJ1-4, with 8 bases identical to TRBD1. The V segment lost 3 bases and the J segment 5 bases; nucleotides outside the gene matches: 5. CDR3 length: 14 amino acids. Germline CDR1 is SQVTM and CDR2 is ANQGSEA. In DNA form, the CDR3 reads TGCAGCGTTGATACCGGACAGGGAAATGAAAAACTGTTTTTT. This gives the protein CSVDTGQGNEKLFF.

The chain joins TRBV9 to TRBJ2-5; 7 positions match TRBD1. Germline loops: CDR1 SGDLS, CDR2 YYNGEE. The J segment lost 2 bases and the V segment lost 0 bases, leaving 10 bases of the junction unmatched. The CDR3 loop spans 17 amino acids. The CDR3 here is CASSVVEMGTAQETQYF. CDR3 in DNA: TGTGCCAGCAGCGTAGTAGAGATGGGGACAGCTCAAGAGACCCAGTACTTC.

The chain has TRBV5-1 and TRBJ2-7, with D tentatively TRBD1 (6 bases). CDR3 length: 14 residues. In germline, CDR1 is SGHRS, CDR2 YFSETQ. The germline V and J ends were trimmed by 4 bases and 6 bases, with 17 bases remaining between them. In nucleotides, the CDR3 is TGCGCCAGCAGCAACATACAGGGTGCAGGCGAGCAGTACTTC. Translated, it gives CASSNIQGAGEQYF. The variable domain in full, with the rest retrieved from reference TRBV5-1 and TRBJ2-7, is KAGVTQTPRYLIKTRGQQVTLSCSPISGHRSVSWYQQTPGQGLQFLFEYFSETQRNKGNFPGRFSGRQFSNSRSEMNVSTLELGDSALYLCASSNIQGAGEQYFGPGTRLTVT.

The CDR3 reads CASSYSGRFNYGYTF. CDR3 sequence (DNA): TGTGCCAGCAGTTACTCGGGCAGGTTTAACTATGGCTACACCTTC. The V gene is TRBV6-5, the J gene TRBJ1-2; D not resolved. Trimming stripped 0 bases from V and 1 base from J, with 9 bases between. This CDR3 region has 15 residues. The germline gives CDR1 MNHEY, CDR2 SVGAGI.

This chain connects TRBV11-1 to TRBJ2-7; tentatively, D is TRBD1 (5 bases). Per the germline V gene, CDR1 is SGHAT and CDR2 is FQDESV (reference sequence). The V end was cut by 5 bases, the J end by 2 bases, with 19 bases between. The CDR3 runs 16 residues. CDR3 in DNA: TGTGCCAGCAGCAGGGGCAAGGGGCTCCCTCCCTACGAGCAGTACTTC. It specifies CASSRGKGLPPYEQYF.

The chain has TRBV5-8 and TRBJ1-4; D unresolved. CDR1 and CDR2 from the germline V gene are SGHTS and YDEGEE. The CDR3 spans 17 residues. The V gene lost 3 bases and the J gene lost 0 bases, with 15 bases spanning the gap. CDR3 coding DNA: TGTGCCAGCAGCTATCGGGTCTACCTCGCAACTAATGAAAAACTGTTTTTT. Amino acids: CASSYRVYLATNEKLFF.

This chain's CDR3 is CASSLGPSTGYEKLFF. The CDR3 DNA reads as TGCGCCAGCAGCTTGGGTCCCTCAACAGGGTACGAAAAACTGTTTTTT. The J gene is TRBJ1-4, the V gene TRBV5-1, with a tentative D call TRBD1 (6 bases). Deletions cut 0 bases from V and 8 bases from J, with 17 bases between. CDR1 SGHRS and CDR2 YFSETQ come from the germline V gene. The CDR3 has 16 amino acids. Full variable domain (rest looked up from reference TRBV5-1 and TRBJ1-4): KAGVTQTPRYLIKTRGQQVTLSCSPISGHRSVSWYQQTPGQGLQFLFEYFSETQRNKGNFPGRFSGRQFSNSRSEMNVSTLELGDSALYLCASSLGPSTGYEKLFFGSGTQLSVL.

CDR3 nucleotides: TGTGCCAGCAGTTTATCGAAATTAAGTCCCAGGCTAGCGGGAGGGCCCCACGAGCAGTACTTC. Its translation is CASSLSKLSPRLAGGPHEQYF. The rearrangement links TRBV27 to TRBJ2-7; TRBD2 aligns across 12 bases. Losses at the gene ends were 0 bases for V and 5 bases for J; bases not matched to a gene: 20. The germline V gene encodes CDR1 MNHEY and CDR2 SMNVEV (reference sequence). The CDR3 runs 21 residues.

The V and J genes are TRBV18 and TRBJ2-1; D gene ambiguous. Per germline, CDR1 KGHSH and CDR2 LQKENI. This CDR3 is 17 amino acids long. Trimming took 3 bases from V and 9 from J, leaving 24 bases between them. The CDR3 coding sequence is TGTGCCAGCTCACCCCAGAACCGGCTAGTGGTGGATGCTGAGCAGTTCTTC. It codes for CASSPQNRLVVDAEQFF.

The genes are TRBV6-5 and TRBJ2-7; D unclear. Germline CDR1 and CDR2: MNHEY and SVGAGI. This CDR3 has 10 residues. Trimming removed 5 bases from V and 9 bases from J, with 8 bases in between. The CDR3 sequence: CASSLLRQYF. CDR3 DNA sequence: TGTGCCAGCAGTCTTCTGCGGCAGTACTTC.

V gene TRBV5-1 combines with J gene TRBJ2-7, with 11 bases aligning to TRBD2. In germline, CDR1 is SGHRS, CDR2 YFSETQ. This CDR3 region has 15 residues. With 7 bases clipped from V and 7 bases from J, the junction kept 13 bases outside the gene matches. CDR3: CASGTSGRRSAEQYF. CDR3 DNA sequence: TGCGCCAGCGGCACTAGCGGGAGACGTTCGGCTGAGCAGTACTTC.

The gene calls are TRBV27 and TRBJ1-4; 11 positions agree with TRBD1. V lost 6 bases to trimming and J lost 8 bases; unmatched junction nucleotides: 8. The germline V gene has CDR1 MNHEY and CDR2 SMNVEV (reference sequence). This CDR3 region has 15 residues. The CDR3 DNA is TGTGCCAGCAGGGGACAGGGGGTCGGTCGGGAAAAACTGTTTTTT. This gives the protein CASRGQGVGREKLFF.

The genes are TRBV28 and TRBJ1-5; maybe TRBD1 (6 bases). The CDR3 extends over 14 amino acids. V lost 7 bases and J 5 bases, leaving 15 bases between the germline ends. Germline-derived CDR1 and CDR2 are MDHEN and SYDVKM. The CDR3 sequence: CASKKGGGHQPQHF. The CDR3 DNA follows: TGTGCCAGCAAGAAGGGAGGGGGGCATCAGCCCCAGCATTTT.

The V gene is TRBV14, the J gene TRBJ2-1; 7 bases are shared with TRBD1. Germline V gene lookup returns CDR1 SGHDN and CDR2 FVKESK. V lost 0 bases and J lost 7; bases outside the gene matches: 12. There are 17 residues in the CDR3. The CDR3 here is CASSQEPETDRPNEQFF. CDR3 coding DNA: TGTGCCAGCAGCCAAGAGCCCGAGACGGACAGGCCGAATGAGCAGTTCTTC.

V usage is TRBV2 and J usage is TRBJ2-1; a weak D match, TRBD1 (5 bases). Trimming removed 3 bases from V and 13 bases from J, with 7 bases in between. CDR3 length: 10 residues. The germline gives CDR1 SNHLY, CDR2 FYNNEI. The CDR3: CASSDRAQFF. The CDR3, as DNA: TGTGCCAGCAGTGACAGGGCACAGTTCTTC. The full variable domain, rest sourced from reference TRBV2 and TRBJ2-1, is EPEVTQTPSHQVTQMGQEVILRCVPISNHLYFYWYRQILGQKVEFLVSFYNNEISEKSEIFDDQFSVERPDGSNFTLKIRSTKLEDSAMYFCASSDRAQFFGPGTRLTVL.

This chain joins TRBV7-2 and TRBJ1-3, with D maybe TRBD1 (6 bases). Trimming left V 0 bases short and J 4 bases short, with 7 bases between. CDR1 is SGHTA and CDR2 is FQGNSA in the germline V gene. The CDR3 has 14 amino acids. DNA of the CDR3: TGTGCCAGCAGCTTAGCCAGGGGCGGAAACACCATATATTTT. Amino acid sequence: CASSLARGGNTIYF.